The 19 T cell receptor beta chains listed next were all sequenced from one sample in a study of cytomegalovirus exposure and HLA in healthy donors. PCR was performed using 60 Vbeta and 13 Jbeta primers. Assay: immunoSEQ multiplex PCR; the TCRdb copy retains only in-frame clones and omits some. The top ten clones hold about 9.3% of a sample with 180,000 or so clones, 70% to 90% of them seen once. Sequences were obtained from PBMCs. These receptors came from a man aged 18-30 years in good health and CMV-seropositive.

The V and J genes are TRBV13 and TRBJ2-1, with TRBD2 matching 7 bases. V lost 5 bases to trimming and J lost 6 bases; unmatched junction nucleotides: 1. Looked up from germline, CDR1 is PRHDT and CDR2 is FYEKMQ (reference sequence). The CDR3 contains 12 residues. The CDR3 loop reads CASSPGGNEQFF. CDR3 sequence (DNA): TGTGCCAGCAGCCCGGGGGGCAATGAGCAGTTCTTC.

CDR3 bases: TGTGCCAGCAGTCCTACGGGGGGGAGGTTTGAAGCTTTCTTT. Its translation is CASSPTGGRFEAFF. This chain links TRBV27 with TRBJ1-1; D might be TRBD1 (5 bases). V was pared by 5 bases and J by 7 bases, with 17 bases between. The CDR3 consists of 14 residues. Germline V lookup: CDR1 MNHEY, CDR2 SMNVEV (reference sequence).

The chain employs TRBV7-8 and TRBJ2-1; D possibly corresponds to TRBD1 (6 bases). Germline V gene sequence: CDR1 SGHVS, CDR2 FQNEAQ. V was clipped by 5 bases and J by 4 bases, with 9 bases between them. The CDR3 length is 13 residues. CDR3 nucleotide sequence: TGTGCCAGCAGCCTCGACAGGTACAATGAGCAGTTCTTC. This gives the protein CASSLDRYNEQFF.

The chain combines TRBV7-9 with TRBJ2-7; 10 bases are a match to TRBD1. V trimming: 4 bases; J trimming: 6 bases; junction bases outside the gene matches: 9. This CDR3 region has 15 residues. Germline CDR1 SEHNR, CDR2 FQNEAQ (reference sequence). The CDR3 region has the DNA TGTGCCAGCAGCTCCGTATGGGACAGGGGAACCGAGCAGTACTTC. Translating it yields CASSSVWDRGTEQYF.

The chain recombines TRBV9 with TRBJ2-2; 9 bases agree with TRBD2. Germline-derived CDR1 and CDR2 are SGDLS and YYNGEE. This CDR3 is 17 amino acids long. J was trimmed by 6 bases and V by 0 bases; bases with no gene match: 9. In DNA form, the CDR3 reads TGTGCCAGCAGCGTAGTAGCGGGGGCCGAGGTTGCCGGGGAGCTGTTTTTT. As protein: CASSVVAGAEVAGELFF.

The V and J genes are TRBV6-5 and TRBJ1-2, with 7 bases matching TRBD1. J was trimmed by 5 bases and V by 0 bases; bases with no gene match: 3. The germline gives CDR1 MNHEY, CDR2 SVGAGI. This CDR3 is built from 14 residues. The CDR3: CASSYSSRGYGYTF. DNA of the CDR3: TGTGCCAGCAGTTACTCATCCAGGGGGTATGGCTACACCTTC.

V and J are TRBV11-2 and TRBJ1-2; D possibly corresponds to TRBD1 (6 bases). Germline CDR1 is SGHAT and CDR2 is FQNNGV. This CDR3 has 14 residues. V lost 4 bases and J lost 6, with 15 bases in between. The CDR3 spells CASSSRGLRNGYTF. CDR3 DNA: TGTGCCAGCAGCTCCAGGGGCCTCCGGAATGGCTACACCTTC. Drawing the rest from reference TRBV11-2 and TRBJ1-2, the complete variable domain is EAGVAQSPRYKIIEKRQSVAFWCNPISGHATLYWYQQILGQGPKLLIQFQNNGVVDDSQLPKDRFSAERLKGVDSTLKIQPAKLEDSAVYLCASSSRGLRNGYTFGSGTRLTVV.

The genes are TRBV7-8 and TRBJ2-2; 11 nucleotides match TRBD2. The J segment lost 2 bases and the V segment lost 4 bases, leaving 12 bases of the junction unmatched. In germline, CDR1 is SGHVS, CDR2 FQNEAQ. The CDR3 has 19 amino acids. CDR3 protein: CASSSHRLGLAVNTGELFF. CDR3 DNA: TGTGCCAGCAGCTCACATCGGTTGGGACTAGCGGTAAACACCGGGGAGCTGTTTTTT.

The chain employs TRBV11-2 and TRBJ2-3, with 9 bases identical to TRBD2. The V and J ends lost 0 bases and 0 bases, in that order; junction bases with no gene match: 7. Germline V gene sequence: CDR1 SGHAT, CDR2 FQNNGV. This CDR3 is 18 amino acids long. CDR3 loop: CASSLDPGGGASTDTQYF. CDR3 DNA sequence: TGTGCCAGCAGCTTAGATCCAGGCGGGGGGGCTAGCACAGATACGCAGTATTTT.

The chain carries TRBV9 and TRBJ2-2; D is perhaps TRBD1 (6 bases). The germline V gene has CDR1 SGDLS and CDR2 YYNGEE. V was cut by 0 bases and J by 1 base, with 7 bases left in between. There are 15 residues in the CDR3. The CDR3 loop is CASSVVQGNTGELFF. The DNA for the CDR3 is TGTGCCAGCAGCGTAGTACAGGGGAACACCGGGGAGCTGTTTTTT.

The chain has TRBV19 and TRBJ2-5, with TRBD2 matching 7 bases. The DNA matches TRBJ2-7 better at its end, which makes the J call doubtful. CDR1 LNHDA and CDR2 SQIVND come from the germline V gene (reference sequence). The CDR3 totals 13 residues. CDR3 sequence (DNA): TGTGCCAGTAGTATTGGGTGGGGGGGCGAGCAGTACTTC. The encoded protein is CASSIGWGGEQYF.

The CDR3: CASSWDWGTQYF. The CDR3 bases are TGCGCCAGCAGTTGGGACTGGGGGACGCAGTATTTT. V gene TRBV10-1 combines with J gene TRBJ2-3; weak D call: TRBD2 (6 bases). This CDR3 region has 12 residues. V lost 5 bases and J 9 bases, leaving 12 bases between the germline ends. Germline loops: CDR1 WNHNN, CDR2 SYGVQD (reference sequence).

The chain carries TRBV5-5 and TRBJ1-5; a possible D gene is TRBD1 (6 bases). CDR3 length equals 16 residues. Germline V gives CDR1 SGHKS, CDR2 YYEKEE (reference sequence). The germline V and J ends were trimmed by 4 bases and 0 bases, with 14 bases remaining between them. CDR3 sequence: CASSKWEGVSNQPQHF. The CDR3, as DNA: TGTGCCAGCAGCAAATGGGAGGGGGTTAGCAATCAGCCCCAGCATTTT.

This rearrangement joins TRBV7-8 to TRBJ1-3; D gene ambiguous. V lost 3 bases, J lost 0 bases, and 12 bases lay in between. The germline gives CDR1 SGHVS, CDR2 FQNEAQ. CDR3 size: 16 residues. The CDR3 spells CASSFSTAFSGNTIYF. In nucleotides, the CDR3 is TGTGCCAGCAGCTTCAGTACAGCCTTCTCTGGAAACACCATATATTTT.

This chain joins TRBV6-5 and TRBJ1-2, with D uncertain. V was shortened by 0 bases and J by 5 bases, with 10 bases between the two germline ends. The CDR3 runs 14 residues. Per germline, CDR1 MNHEY and CDR2 SVGAGI. The CDR3 DNA is TGTGCCAGCAGTTACTCAAACCCCGGTTATGGCTACACCTTC. Its translation: CASSYSNPGYGYTF.

The J gene is TRBJ1-5, the V gene TRBV7-8, with D unclear. The CDR3 totals 14 residues. The V end was cut by 0 bases, the J end by 1 base, with 4 bases between. Germline loops: CDR1 SGHVS, CDR2 FQNEAQ. The CDR3 DNA sequence: TGTGCCAGCAGCTTAGCCGGGAGCAATCAGCCCCAGCATTTT. The encoded protein is CASSLAGSNQPQHF.

The chain has TRBV13 and TRBJ2-2; maybe TRBD2 (5 bases). The ends were cut back, 4 bases at V and 2 bases at J, with 11 bases in the middle. The length of the CDR3 is 15 residues. Germline V CDR1 and CDR2: PRHDT, FYEKMQ (reference sequence). The CDR3 region is CASSSLAENTGELFF. CDR3 nucleotides: TGTGCCAGCAGCTCGCTAGCAGAAAACACCGGGGAGCTGTTTTTT. Full variable domain (remainder filled in from reference TRBV13 and TRBJ2-2): AAGVIQSPRHLIKEKRETATLKCYPIPRHDTVYWYQQGPGQDPQFLISFYEKMQSDKGSIPDRFSAQQFSDYHSELNMSSLELGDSALYFCASSSLAENTGELFFGEGSRLTVL.

The V call is TRBV12-5, the J call TRBJ1-5, with no clear D. Germline-derived CDR1 and CDR2 are LGHNT and FRNRAP. This CDR3 contains 19 residues. Trimming pared 1 base from V and 0 bases from J, leaving 19 bases between. Here the CDR3 DNA reads TGTGCTAGTGGTTTGGACTTTTCCCCGTCCCTCAATAGCAATCAGCCCCAGCATTTT. Its protein is CASGLDFSPSLNSNQPQHF.

This chain uses TRBV11-2 with TRBJ1-1; 8 bases match TRBD1. V was pared by 6 bases and J by 7 bases, with 7 bases of the junction left unmatched. Germline lookup yields CDR1 SGHAT and CDR2 FQNNGV. The CDR3 extends over 13 amino acids. The CDR3, as DNA: TGTGCCAGCAGTCGAGGACAGGGCCTTGAAGCTTTCTTT. It is translated as CASSRGQGLEAFF.